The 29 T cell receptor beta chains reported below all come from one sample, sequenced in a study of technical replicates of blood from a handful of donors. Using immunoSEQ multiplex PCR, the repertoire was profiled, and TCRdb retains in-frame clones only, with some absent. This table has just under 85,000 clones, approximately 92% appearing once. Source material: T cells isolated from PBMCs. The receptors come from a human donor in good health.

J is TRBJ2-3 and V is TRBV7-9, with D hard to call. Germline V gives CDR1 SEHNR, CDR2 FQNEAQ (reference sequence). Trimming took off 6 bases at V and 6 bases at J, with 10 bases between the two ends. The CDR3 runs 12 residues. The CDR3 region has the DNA TGTGCCAGCAGTACGGAGTGGGATACGCAGTATTTT. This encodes CASSTEWDTQYF.

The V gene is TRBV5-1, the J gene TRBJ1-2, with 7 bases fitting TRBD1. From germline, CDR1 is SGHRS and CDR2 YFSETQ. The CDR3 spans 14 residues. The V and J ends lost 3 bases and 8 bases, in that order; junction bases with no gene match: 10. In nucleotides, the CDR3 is TGCGCCAGCAGCTGGGAGGAGGGGGCGCGGGGCTACACCTTC. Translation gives CASSWEEGARGYTF.

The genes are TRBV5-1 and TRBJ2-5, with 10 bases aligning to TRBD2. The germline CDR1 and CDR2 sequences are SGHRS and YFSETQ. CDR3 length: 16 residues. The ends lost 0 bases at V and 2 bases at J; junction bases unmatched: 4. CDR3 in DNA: TGCGCCAGCAGCTTGGGCCCAGCGGGGGGGCAAGAGACCCAGTACTTC. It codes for CASSLGPAGGQETQYF.

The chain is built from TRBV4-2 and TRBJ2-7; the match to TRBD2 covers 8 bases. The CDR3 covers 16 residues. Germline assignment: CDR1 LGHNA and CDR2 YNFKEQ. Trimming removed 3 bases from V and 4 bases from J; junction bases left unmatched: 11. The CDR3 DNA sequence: TGTGCCAGCAGCCACCTTGGAGGTAGCGGGATTTACGAGCAGTACTTC. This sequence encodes CASSHLGGSGIYEQYF.

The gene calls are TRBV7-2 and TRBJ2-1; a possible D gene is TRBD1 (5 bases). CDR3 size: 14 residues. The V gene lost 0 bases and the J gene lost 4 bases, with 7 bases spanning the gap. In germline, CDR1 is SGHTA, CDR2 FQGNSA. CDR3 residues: CASSLATVYNEQFF. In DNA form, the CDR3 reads TGTGCCAGCAGCTTAGCGACAGTATACAATGAGCAGTTCTTC.

CDR3: CASSEYDRSNEKLFF. DNA for the CDR3: TGTGCCAGCAGTGAATACGACAGATCAAATGAAAAACTGTTTTTT. The chain carries TRBV2 and TRBJ1-4; possibly TRBD1 for D (5 bases). The V gene's germline CDR1 is SNHLY and CDR2 FYNNEI. The CDR3 is 15 residues long. The V gene lost 2 bases and the J gene lost 5 bases, with 12 bases spanning the gap.

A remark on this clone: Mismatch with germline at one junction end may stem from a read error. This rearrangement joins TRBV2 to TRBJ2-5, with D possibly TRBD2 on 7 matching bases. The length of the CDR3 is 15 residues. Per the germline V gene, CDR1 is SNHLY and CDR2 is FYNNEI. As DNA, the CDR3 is TGTGCCAGCGGTGACGACGGGGGGCTACAAGAGACCCAGTACTTC. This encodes CASGDDGGLQETQYF.

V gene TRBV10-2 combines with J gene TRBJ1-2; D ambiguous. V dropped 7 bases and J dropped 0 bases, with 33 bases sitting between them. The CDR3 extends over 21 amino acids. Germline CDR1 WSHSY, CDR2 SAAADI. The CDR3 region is CASKRQQGAPSWRQTNYGYTF. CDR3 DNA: TGCGCCAGCAAGCGGCAGCAAGGTGCACCCAGCTGGAGGCAGACTAACTATGGCTACACCTTC.

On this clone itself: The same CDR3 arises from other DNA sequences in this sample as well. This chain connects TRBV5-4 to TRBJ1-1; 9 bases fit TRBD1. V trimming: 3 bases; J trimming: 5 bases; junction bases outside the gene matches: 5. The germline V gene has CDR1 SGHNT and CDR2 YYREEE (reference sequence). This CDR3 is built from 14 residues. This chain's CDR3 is CASSSGQGLTEAFF. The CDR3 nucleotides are TGTGCCAGCAGCTCAGGACAGGGGCTTACTGAAGCTTTCTTT.

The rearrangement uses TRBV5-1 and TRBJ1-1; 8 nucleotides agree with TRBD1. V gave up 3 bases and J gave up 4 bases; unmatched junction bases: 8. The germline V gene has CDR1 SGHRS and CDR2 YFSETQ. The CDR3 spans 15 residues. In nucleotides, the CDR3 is TGCGCCAGCAGCTCCTACCAGGGGGCCGGCACTGAAGCTTTCTTT. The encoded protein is CASSSYQGAGTEAFF.

DNA for the CDR3: TGCGCCAGCAGCCAAGGGGGGCAGGGCCCTGAAGCTTTCTTT. It yields the protein CASSQGGQGPEAFF. The V call is TRBV4-1, the J call TRBJ1-1, with D tentatively TRBD1 (6 bases). With 1 base removed from V and 6 bases from J, the gap between germline ends came to 12 bases. The CDR3 loop spans 14 amino acids. Germline V lookup: CDR1 MGHRA, CDR2 YSYEKL.

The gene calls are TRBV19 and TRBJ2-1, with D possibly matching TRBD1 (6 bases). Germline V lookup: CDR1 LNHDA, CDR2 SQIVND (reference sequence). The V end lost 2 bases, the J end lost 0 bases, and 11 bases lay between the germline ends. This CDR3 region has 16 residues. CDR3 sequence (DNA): TGTGCCAGTAGTATATCAGGGGCCTCCTCCTACAATGAGCAGTTCTTC. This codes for CASSISGASSYNEQFF.

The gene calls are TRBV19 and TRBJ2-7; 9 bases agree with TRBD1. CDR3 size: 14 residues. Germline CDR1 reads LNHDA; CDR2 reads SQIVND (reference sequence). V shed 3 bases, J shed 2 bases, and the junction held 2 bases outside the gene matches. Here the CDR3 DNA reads TGTGCCAGTAGTATGGACAGGGGCCCCTACGAGCAGTACTTC. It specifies CASSMDRGPYEQYF.

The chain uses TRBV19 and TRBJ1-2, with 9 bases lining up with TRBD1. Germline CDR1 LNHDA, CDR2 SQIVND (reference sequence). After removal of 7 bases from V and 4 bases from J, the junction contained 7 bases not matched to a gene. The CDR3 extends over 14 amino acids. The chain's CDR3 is CASTRDRVVYGYTF. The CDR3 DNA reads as TGTGCCAGTACCCGGGACAGGGTCGTCTATGGCTACACCTTC.

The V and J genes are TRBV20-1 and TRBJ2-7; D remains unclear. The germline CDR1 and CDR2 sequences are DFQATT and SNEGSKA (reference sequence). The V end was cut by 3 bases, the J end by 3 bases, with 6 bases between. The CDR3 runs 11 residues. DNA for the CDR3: TGCAGTGCTAGTCCTATCTACGAGCAGTACTTC. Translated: CSASPIYEQYF.

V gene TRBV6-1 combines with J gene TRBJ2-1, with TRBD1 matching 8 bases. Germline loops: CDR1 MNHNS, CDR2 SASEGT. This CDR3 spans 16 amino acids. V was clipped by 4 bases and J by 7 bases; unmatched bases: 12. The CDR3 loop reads CASSAQGQGIRNEQFF. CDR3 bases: TGTGCCAGCAGTGCACAAGGACAGGGAATCAGAAATGAGCAGTTCTTC.

As DNA, the CDR3 is TGCGCCAGCAGCCAACTCGGGACTAGCGGGGGGACGAATGAGCAGTTCTTC. This codes for CASSQLGTSGGTNEQFF. The V gene is TRBV4-1, the J gene TRBJ2-1; 15 nucleotides match TRBD2. Trimming removed 2 bases from V and 7 bases from J; junction bases left unmatched: 6. The CDR3 totals 17 residues. In germline, CDR1 is MGHRA, CDR2 YSYEKL.

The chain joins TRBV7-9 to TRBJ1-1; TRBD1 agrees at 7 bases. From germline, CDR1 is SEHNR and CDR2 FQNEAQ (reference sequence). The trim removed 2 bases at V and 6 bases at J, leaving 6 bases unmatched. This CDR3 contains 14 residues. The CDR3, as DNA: TGTGCCAGCAGCTTATCCGGGACAGAACCTGAAGCTTTCTTT. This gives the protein CASSLSGTEPEAFF.

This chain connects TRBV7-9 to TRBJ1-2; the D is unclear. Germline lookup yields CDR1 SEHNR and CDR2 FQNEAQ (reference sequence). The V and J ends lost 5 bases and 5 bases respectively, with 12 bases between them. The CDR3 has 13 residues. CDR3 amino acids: CASSPDGEYGYTF. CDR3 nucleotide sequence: TGTGCCAGCAGCCCGGACGGGGAGTATGGCTACACCTTC.

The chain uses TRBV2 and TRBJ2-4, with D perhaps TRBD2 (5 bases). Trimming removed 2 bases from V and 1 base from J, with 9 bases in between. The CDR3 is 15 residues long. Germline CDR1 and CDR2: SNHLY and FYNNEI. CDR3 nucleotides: TGTGCCAGCAGTGAACCAGCGGAGGCCAAAAACATTCAGTACTTC. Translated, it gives CASSEPAEAKNIQYF. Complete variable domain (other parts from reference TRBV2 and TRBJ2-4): EPEVTQTPSHQVTQMGQEVILRCVPISNHLYFYWYRQILGQKVEFLVSFYNNEISEKSEIFDDQFSVERPDGSNFTLKIRSTKLEDSAMYFCASSEPAEAKNIQYFGAGTRLSVL.

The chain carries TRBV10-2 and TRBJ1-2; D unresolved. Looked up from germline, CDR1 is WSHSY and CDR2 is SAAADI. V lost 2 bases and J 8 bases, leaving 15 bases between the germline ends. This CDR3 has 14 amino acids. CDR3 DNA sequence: TGCGCCAGCAGTGAGACAGAGTCACCCCAAGGCTACACCTTC. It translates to CASSETESPQGYTF.

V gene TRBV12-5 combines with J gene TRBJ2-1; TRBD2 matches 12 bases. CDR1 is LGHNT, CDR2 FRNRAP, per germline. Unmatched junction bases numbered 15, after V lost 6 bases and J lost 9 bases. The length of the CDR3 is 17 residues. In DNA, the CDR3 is TGTGCTAGTGGCCTCCTCCGTACTAGCGGGGGGATCGGTGAGCAGTTCTTC. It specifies CASGLLRTSGGIGEQFF.

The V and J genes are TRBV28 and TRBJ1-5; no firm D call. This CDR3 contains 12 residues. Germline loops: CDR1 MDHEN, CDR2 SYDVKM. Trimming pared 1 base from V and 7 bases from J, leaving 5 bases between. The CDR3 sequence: CASSLFKQPQHF. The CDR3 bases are TGTGCCAGCAGTTTATTTAAACAGCCCCAGCATTTT.

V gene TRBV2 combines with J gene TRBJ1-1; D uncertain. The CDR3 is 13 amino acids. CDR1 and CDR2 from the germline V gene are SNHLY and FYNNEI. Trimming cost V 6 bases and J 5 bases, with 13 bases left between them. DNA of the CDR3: TGTGCCAGCAGCCAAGGGCCGGGGACTGAAGCTTTCTTT. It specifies CASSQGPGTEAFF.

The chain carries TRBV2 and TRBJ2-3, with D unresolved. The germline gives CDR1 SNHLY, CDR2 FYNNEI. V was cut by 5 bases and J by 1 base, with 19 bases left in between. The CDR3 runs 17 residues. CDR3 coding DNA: TGTGCCAGCAGTAGCCTCCTTAGTCACCCCCGCACAGATACGCAGTATTTT. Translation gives CASSSLLSHPRTDTQYF.

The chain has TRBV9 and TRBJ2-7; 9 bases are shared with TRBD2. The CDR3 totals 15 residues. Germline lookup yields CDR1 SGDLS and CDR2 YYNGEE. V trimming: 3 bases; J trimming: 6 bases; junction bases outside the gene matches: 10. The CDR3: CASSGISGSSSEQYF. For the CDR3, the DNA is TGTGCCAGCAGCGGGATTAGCGGGAGTTCTAGCGAGCAGTACTTC.

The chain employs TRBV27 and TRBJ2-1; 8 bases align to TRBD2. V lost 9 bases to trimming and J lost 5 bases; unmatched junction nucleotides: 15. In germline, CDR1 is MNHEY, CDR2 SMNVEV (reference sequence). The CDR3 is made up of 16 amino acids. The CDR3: CASRPPRAGGNNEQFF. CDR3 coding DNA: TGTGCCAGTCGGCCCCCCCGGGCGGGGGGTAACAATGAGCAGTTCTTC.

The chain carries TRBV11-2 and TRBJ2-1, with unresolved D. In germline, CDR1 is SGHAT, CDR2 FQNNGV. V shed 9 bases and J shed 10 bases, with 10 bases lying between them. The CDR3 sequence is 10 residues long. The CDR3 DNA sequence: TGTGCCAGTGGTGGCTTCGAGCAGTTCTTC. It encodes CASGGFEQFF.

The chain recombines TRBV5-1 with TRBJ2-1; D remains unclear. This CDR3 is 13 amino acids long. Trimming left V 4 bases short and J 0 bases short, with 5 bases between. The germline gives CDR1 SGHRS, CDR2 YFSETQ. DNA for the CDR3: TGCGCCAGCAGCGAGAGCTCCTACAATGAGCAGTTCTTC. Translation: CASSESSYNEQFF.